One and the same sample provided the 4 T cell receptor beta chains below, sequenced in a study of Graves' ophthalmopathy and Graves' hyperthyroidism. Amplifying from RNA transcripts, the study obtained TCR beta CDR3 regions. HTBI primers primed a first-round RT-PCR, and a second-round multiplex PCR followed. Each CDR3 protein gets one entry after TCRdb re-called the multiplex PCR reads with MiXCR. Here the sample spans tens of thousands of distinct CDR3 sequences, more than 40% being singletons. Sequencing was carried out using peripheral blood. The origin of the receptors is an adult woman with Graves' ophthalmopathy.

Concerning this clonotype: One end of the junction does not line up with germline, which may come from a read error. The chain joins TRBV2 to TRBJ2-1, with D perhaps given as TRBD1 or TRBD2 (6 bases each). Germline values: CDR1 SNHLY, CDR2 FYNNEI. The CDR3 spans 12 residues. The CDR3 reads CLGGRGRDEQFF. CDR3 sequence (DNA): TGCCTCGGGGGCAGGGGAAGGGATGAGCAGTTCTTC.

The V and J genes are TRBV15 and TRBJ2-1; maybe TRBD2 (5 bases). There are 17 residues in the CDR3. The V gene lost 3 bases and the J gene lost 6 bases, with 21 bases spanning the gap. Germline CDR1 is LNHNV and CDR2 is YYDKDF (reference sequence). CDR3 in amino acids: CATSSDNASPRINEQFF. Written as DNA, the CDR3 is TGTGCCACCAGCAGTGATAACGCTAGCCCGAGAATCAATGAGCAGTTCTTC. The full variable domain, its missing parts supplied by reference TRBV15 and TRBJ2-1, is DAMVIQNPRYQVTQFGKPVTLSCSQTLNHNVMYWYQQKSSQAPKLLFHYYDKDFNNEADTPDNFQSRRPNTSFCFLDIRSPGLGDTAMYLCATSSDNASPRINEQFFGPGTRLTVL.

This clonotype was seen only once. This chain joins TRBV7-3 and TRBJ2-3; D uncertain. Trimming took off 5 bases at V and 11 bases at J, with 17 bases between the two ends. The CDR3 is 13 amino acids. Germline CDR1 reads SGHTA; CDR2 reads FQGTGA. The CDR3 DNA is TGTGCCAGCAGCGATCGCCACTACAATGAGCAGTATTTT. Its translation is CASSDRHYNEQYF.

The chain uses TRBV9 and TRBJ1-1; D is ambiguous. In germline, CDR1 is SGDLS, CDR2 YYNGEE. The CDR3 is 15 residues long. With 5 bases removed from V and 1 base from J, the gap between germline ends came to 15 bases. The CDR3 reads CASREGGISNTEAFF. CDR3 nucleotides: TGTGCCAGCAGGGAGGGTGGCATCTCGAACACTGAAGCTTTCTTT.